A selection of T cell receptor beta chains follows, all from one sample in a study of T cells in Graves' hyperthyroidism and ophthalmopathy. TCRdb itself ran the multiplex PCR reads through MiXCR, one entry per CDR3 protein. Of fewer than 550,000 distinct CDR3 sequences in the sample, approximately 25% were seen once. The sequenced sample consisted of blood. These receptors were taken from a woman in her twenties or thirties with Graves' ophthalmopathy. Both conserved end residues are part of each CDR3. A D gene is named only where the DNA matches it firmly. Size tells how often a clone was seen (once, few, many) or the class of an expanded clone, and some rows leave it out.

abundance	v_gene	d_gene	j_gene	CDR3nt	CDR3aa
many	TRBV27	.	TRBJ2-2	TGTGCCAGCAGTGGGCGGACACCCACCGGGGAGCTGTTTTTT	CASSGRTPTGELFF
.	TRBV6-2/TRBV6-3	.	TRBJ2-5	TGTGCCAGCAGTGACCTGACTGAACAAGAGACCCAGTACTTC	CASSDLTEQETQYF
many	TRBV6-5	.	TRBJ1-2	TGTGCCAGCAAGAAGGACAACTATGGCTACACCTTC	CASKKDNYGYTF
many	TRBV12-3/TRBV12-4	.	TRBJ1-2	TGTGCCAGCAGTTTTTGGGAGGTGGGCGGCTACACCTTC	CASSFWEVGGYTF
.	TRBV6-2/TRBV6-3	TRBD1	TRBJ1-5	TGTGCCAGCAGACATCGGGACAGAGACAATCAGCCCCAGCATTTT	CASRHRDRDNQPQHF
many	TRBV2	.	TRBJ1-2	TGTGCCAGCAGATACGGACTGGGCTATGGCTACACCTTC	CASRYGLGYGYTF
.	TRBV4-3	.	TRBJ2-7	TGCGCCAGCAGCCAGTCGGGGAGGGGGGAGCAGTACTTC	CASSQSGRGEQYF
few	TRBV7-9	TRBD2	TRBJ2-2	TGTGCCAGCAGCTTAGGCGGGAGGGCCACCGGGGAGCTGTTTTTT	CASSLGGRATGELFF
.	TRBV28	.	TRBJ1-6	TGTGCCAGCGTGGGTCGGACAGTCTATAATTCACCCCTCCACTTT	CASVGRTVYNSPLHF
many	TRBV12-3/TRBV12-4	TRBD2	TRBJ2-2	TGTGCCAGCAGTCGCCGGGCGGGGGGAAACACCGGGGAGCTGTTTTTT	CASSRRAGGNTGELFF
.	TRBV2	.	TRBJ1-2	TGTGCCAGCCTAATCAGGGGTTCTGGCTACACCTTC	CASLIRGSGYTF
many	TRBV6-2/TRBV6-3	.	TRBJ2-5	TGTGCCAGCAGTTACCAGTCTGACGCTCAAGAGACCCAGTACTTC	CASSYQSDAQETQYF
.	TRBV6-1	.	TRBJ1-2	TGTGCCAGCCACGGACAAAAACGCCATGGCTACACCTTC	CASHGQKRHGYTF
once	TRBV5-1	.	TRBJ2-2	TGCGCCAGCAGCCTAACCACGGGGCCCTTGTCTCGGGAGCTGTTTTTT	CASSLTTGPLSRELFF
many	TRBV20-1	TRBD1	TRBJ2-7	TGCAGTGCTATCGGGACAGCCGGCACCTACGAGCAGTACTTC	CSAIGTAGTYEQYF
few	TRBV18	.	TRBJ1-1	TGTGCCAGCTCACAACGGGGCGCCGACACTGAAGCTTTCTTT	CASSQRGADTEAFF
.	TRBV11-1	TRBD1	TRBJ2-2	TGTGCCAGCGCCATAGGACAGGGGGACACCGGGGAGCTGTTTTTT	CASAIGQGDTGELFF
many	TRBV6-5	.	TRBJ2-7	TGTGCCAGCAGGCCTACATCGCCCGAGCAGTACTTC	CASRPTSPEQYF
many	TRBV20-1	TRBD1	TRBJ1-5	TGCAGTGCTAGAACTGGGACAGCACGTAGCAATCAGCCCCAGCATTTT	CSARTGTARSNQPQHF
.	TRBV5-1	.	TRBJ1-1	TGCGCCAGCAGCTTGGGGGGGACGGTGAACGCTGAAGCTTTCTTT	CASSLGGTVNAEAFF
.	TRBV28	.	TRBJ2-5	TGTGCCAGTAGACAGGGAGGGACCCAGTACTTC	CASRQGGTQYF
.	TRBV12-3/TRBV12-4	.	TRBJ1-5	TGTGCCAGCAGACCGGGGTATGGCAATCAGCCCCAGCATTTT	CASRPGYGNQPQHF
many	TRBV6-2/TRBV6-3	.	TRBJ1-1	TGTGCCAGCAGTTACTCGATTAGTGAAGCTTTCTTT	CASSYSISEAFF
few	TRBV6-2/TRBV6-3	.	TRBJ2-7	TGTGCCACCCTATTCGACGAGCAGTACTTC	CATLFDEQYF
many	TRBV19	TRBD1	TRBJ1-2	TGTGCCAGTAGCTCACTCCCGGGACAGGAGAACTATGGCTACACCTTC	CASSSLPGQENYGYTF
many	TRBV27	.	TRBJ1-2	TGTGCCAGCAGGGAAGCGGGCCACTATGGCTACACCTTC	CASREAGHYGYTF
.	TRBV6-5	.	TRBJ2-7	TGTGCCAGCAGTTACTCGAGGGGTGAGATCTACGAGCAGTACTTC	CASSYSRGEIYEQYF
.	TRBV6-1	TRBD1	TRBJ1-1	TGTGCCAGCAGTGGGGGACAGGGGGCTTTCTTT	CASSGGQGAFF
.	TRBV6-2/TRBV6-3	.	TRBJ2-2	TGTGCCAGCAGACCCTTCGCCCGGGTCCCCGGGGAGCTGTTTTTT	CASRPFARVPGELFF
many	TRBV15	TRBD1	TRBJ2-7	TGTGCCACCAGCCCAACAGGGGAACCCTACGAGCAGTACTTC	CATSPTGEPYEQYF
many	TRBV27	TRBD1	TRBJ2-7	TGTGCCAGCAGTGCCGGGACAGCAATCTACGAGCAGTACTTC	CASSAGTAIYEQYF
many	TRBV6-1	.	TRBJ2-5	TGTGCCAGCAGCGCGAGTAGGGTCGAGACCCAGTACTTC	CASSASRVETQYF
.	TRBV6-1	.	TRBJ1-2	TGTGCCAGCAGGAGAGGGGAAGAGAATGGCTACACCTTC	CASRRGEENGYTF
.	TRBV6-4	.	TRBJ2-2	TGTGCCAGCAGAAGACACACCGGGGAGCTGTTTTTT	CASRRHTGELFF
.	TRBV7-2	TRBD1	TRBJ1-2	TGTGCCAGCAGCTGGGGGACAGGGTACTCCTATGGCTACACCTTC	CASSWGTGYSYGYTF
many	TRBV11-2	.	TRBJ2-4	TGTGCCAGCAGCCCTACCCGGCCACTACATGGAGATAGCCAAAACATTCAGTACTTC	CASSPTRPLHGDSQNIQYF
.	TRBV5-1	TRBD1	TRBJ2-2	TGCGCCAGCAGCTGGGGGACAGGGAGCACCGGGGAGCTGTTTTTT	CASSWGTGSTGELFF
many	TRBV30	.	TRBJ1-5	TGTGCCTGGAGTGACGGCAGTTTTAGCAATCAGCCCCAGCATTTT	CAWSDGSFSNQPQHF
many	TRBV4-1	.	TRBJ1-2	TGCGCCAGCAGCCGGGAAGGGTCAGGGTCCTATGGCTACACCTTC	CASSREGSGSYGYTF